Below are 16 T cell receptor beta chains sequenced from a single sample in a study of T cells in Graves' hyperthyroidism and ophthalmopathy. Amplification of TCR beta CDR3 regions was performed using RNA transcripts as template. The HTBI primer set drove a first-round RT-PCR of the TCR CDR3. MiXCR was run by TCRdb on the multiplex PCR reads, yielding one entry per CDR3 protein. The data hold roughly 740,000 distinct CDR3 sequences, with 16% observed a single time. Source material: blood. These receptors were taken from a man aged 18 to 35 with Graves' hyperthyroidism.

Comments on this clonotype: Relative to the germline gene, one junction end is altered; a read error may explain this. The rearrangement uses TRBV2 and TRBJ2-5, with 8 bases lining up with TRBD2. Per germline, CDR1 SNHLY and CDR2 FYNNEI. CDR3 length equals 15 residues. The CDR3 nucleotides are TGTGTCAGCAGTTCTGGGGTCACTCGGGGGGGGACCCAGTACTTC. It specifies CVSSSGVTRGGTQYF.

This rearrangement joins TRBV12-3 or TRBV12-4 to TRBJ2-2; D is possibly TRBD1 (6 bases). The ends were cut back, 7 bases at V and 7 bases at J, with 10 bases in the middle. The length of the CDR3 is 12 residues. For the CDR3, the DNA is TGTGCCAGCACCACAGGGCTCGGGGAGCTGTTTTTT. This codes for CASTTGLGELFF.

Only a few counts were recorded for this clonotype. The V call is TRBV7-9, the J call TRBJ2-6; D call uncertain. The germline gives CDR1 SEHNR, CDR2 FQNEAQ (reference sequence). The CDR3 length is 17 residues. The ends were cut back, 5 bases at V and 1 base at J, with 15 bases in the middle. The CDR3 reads CASSPPTADSGANVLTF. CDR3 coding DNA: TGTGCCAGCAGCCCACCGACGGCAGATTCTGGGGCCAACGTCCTGACTTTC.

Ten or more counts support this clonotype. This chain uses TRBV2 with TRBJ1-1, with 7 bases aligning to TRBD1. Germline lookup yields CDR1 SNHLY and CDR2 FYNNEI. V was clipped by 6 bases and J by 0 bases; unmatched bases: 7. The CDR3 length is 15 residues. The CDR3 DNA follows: TGTGCCAGCAGCCCAAGACAGGGTATGAACACTGAAGCTTTCTTT. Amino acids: CASSPRQGMNTEAFF.

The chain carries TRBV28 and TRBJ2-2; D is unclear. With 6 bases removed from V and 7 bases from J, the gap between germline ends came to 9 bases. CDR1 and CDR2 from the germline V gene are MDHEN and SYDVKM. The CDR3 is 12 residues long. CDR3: CASSYNDGELFF. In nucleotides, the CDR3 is TGTGCCAGCAGCTACAATGACGGGGAGCTGTTTTTT.

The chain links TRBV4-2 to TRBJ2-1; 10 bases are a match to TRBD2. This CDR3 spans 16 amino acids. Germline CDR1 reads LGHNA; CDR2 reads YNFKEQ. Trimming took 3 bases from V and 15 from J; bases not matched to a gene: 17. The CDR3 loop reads CASSQGRSGRADPGFF. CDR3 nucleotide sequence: TGTGCCAGCAGCCAGGGGAGGAGCGGGAGGGCCGATCCAGGGTTCTTC.

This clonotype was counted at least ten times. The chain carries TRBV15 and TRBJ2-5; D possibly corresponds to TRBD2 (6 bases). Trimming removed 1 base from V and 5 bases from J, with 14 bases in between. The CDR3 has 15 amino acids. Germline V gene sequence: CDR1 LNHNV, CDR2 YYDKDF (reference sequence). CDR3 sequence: CATSRGAGSLETQYF. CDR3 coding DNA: TGTGCCACCAGCAGAGGGGCGGGATCGCTGGAGACCCAGTACTTC. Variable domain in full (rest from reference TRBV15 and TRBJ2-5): DAMVIQNPRYQVTQFGKPVTLSCSQTLNHNVMYWYQQKSSQAPKLLFHYYDKDFNNEADTPDNFQSRRPNTSFCFLDIRSPGLGDTAMYLCATSRGAGSLETQYFGPGTRLLVL.

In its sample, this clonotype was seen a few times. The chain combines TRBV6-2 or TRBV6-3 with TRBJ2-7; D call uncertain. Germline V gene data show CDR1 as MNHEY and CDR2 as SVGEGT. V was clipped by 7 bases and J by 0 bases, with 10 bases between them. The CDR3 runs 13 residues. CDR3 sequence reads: CASIARSSYEQYF. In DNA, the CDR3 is TGTGCCAGCATCGCACGGAGCTCCTACGAGCAGTACTTC.

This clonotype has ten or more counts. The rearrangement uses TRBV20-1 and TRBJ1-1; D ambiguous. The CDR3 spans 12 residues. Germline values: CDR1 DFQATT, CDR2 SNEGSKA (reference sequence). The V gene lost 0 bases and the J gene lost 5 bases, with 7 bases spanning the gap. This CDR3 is CSARDGRTEAFF. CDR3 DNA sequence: TGCAGTGCTAGAGATGGAAGGACTGAAGCTTTCTTT.

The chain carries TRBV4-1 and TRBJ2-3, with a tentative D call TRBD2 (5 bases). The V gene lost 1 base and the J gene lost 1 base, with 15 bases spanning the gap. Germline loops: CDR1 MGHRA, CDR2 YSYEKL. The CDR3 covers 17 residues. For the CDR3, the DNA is TGCGCCAGCAGCCAAGCCCTAAGTAGCGCGGGCACAGATACGCAGTATTTT. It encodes CASSQALSSAGTDTQYF.

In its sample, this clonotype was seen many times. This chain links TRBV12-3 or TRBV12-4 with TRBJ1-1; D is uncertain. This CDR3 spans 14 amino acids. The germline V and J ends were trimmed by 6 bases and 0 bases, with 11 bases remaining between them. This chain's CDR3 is CASRSTAMNTEAFF. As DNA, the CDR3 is TGTGCCAGCAGATCGACGGCCATGAACACTGAAGCTTTCTTT.

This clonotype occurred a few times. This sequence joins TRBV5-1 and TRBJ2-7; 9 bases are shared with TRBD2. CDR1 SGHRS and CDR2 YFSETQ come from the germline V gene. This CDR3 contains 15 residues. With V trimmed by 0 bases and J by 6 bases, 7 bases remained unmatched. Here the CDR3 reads CASSLEVAGESEQYF. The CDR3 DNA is TGCGCCAGCAGCTTGGAAGTAGCGGGAGAGAGCGAGCAGTACTTC.

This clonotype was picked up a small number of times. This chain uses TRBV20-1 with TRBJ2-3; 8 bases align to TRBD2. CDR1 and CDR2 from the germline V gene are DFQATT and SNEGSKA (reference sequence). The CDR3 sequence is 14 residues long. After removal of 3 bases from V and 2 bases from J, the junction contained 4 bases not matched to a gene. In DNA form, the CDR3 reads TGCAGTGCTAGTTTTAGCGGGAACACAGATACGCAGTATTTT. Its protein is CSASFSGNTDTQYF.

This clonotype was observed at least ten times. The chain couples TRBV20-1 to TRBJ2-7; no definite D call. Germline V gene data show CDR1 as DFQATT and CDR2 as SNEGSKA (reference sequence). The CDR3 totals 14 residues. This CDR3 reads CSVPGTISSYEQYF. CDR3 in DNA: TGCAGCGTGCCCGGAACTATAAGCTCCTACGAGCAGTACTTC.

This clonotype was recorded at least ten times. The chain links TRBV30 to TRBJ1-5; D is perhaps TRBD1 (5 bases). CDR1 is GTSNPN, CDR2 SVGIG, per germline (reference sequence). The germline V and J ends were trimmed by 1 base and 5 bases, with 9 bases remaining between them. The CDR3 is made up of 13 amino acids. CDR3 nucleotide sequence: TGTGCCTGGAGTGGAACAGGAGATCAGCCCCAGCATTTT. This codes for CAWSGTGDQPQHF.

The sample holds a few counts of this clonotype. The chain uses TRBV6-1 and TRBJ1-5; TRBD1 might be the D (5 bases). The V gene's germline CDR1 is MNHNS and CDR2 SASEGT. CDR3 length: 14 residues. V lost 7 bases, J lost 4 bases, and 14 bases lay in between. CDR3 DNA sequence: TGTGCCAGCAACACCTACCGGGGGAATCAGCCCCAGCATTTT. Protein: CASNTYRGNQPQHF.